The sequence of this T cell receptor beta chain was determined in a study of blood T cells in healthy people across ages. It was with a sample-barcoded 5' primer and a J-beta primer mix that a second PCR of roughly 6 to 11 cycles was run. Each CDR3 protein gets one entry after TCRdb re-called the 5' RACE reads with MiXCR. The repertoire holds 1.2 million to 1.5 million distinct CDR3 sequences, with approximately 38% as singletons. On this clonotype itself: Given a much more abundant clone one base away, this may be a read error.

Germline V lookup: CDR1 KGHDR, CDR2 SFDVKD. The CDR3 is made up of 16 amino acids. V gave up 3 bases and J gave up 6 bases, with 18 bases separating them. The specimen sequenced was blood. The gene calls are TRBV24-1 and TRBJ2-3; possible D gene TRBD2, 5 bases. This clonotype was sampled from a woman aged 18 to 35 in good health. CDR3 residues: CATSDRRLGSTDTQYF. CDR3 coding DNA: TGTGCCACCAGTGATAGGAGGTTGGGGTCCACGGATACGCAGTATTTT.